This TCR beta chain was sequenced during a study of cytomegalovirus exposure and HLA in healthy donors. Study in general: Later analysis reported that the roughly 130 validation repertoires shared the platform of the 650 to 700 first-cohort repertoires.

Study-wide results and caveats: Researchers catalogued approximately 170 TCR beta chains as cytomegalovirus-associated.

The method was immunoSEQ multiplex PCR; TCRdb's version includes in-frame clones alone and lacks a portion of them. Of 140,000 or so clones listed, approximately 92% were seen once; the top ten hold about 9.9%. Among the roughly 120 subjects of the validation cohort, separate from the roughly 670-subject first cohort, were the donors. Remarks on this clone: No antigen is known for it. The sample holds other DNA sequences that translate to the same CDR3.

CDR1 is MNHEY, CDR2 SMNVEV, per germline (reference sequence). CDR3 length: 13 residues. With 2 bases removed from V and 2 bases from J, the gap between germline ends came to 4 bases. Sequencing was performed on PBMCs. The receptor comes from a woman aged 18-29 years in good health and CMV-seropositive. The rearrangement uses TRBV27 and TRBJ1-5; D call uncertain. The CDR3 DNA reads TGTGCCAGCAGTTTAAGAGGCAATCAGCCCCAGCATTTT. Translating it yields CASSLRGNQPQHF.